Listed here are 24 T cell receptor beta chains from one sample, sequenced in a study of T cells in Graves' hyperthyroidism and ophthalmopathy. RNA transcripts served as the template for amplifying TCR beta CDR3 regions. Researchers ran a first-round RT-PCR on the TCR CDR3 using the HTBI primer set. TCRdb reanalysed the multiplex PCR reads using MiXCR and keeps one entry per CDR3 protein. The sample yields approximately 870,000 distinct CDR3 sequences, about 38% seen once. Material for sequencing was blood. The receptors come from a man aged 18 to 30 with Graves' hyperthyroidism.

In this sample, this clonotype turned up once. The chain combines TRBV5-1 with TRBJ2-7, with D uncertain. Trimming took off 7 bases at V and 3 bases at J, with 17 bases between the two ends. Looked up from germline, CDR1 is SGHRS and CDR2 is YFSETQ. CDR3 size: 14 residues. The CDR3 nucleotides are TGCGCCAGCGCACCCCTGGCAGACGACTACGAGCAGTACTTC. This translates into CASAPLADDYEQYF.

This clonotype was detected many times. This chain uses TRBV7-3 with TRBJ1-2; D not resolved. Germline V gives CDR1 SGHTA, CDR2 FQGTGA. The CDR3 consists of 13 residues. V was pared by 8 bases and J by 7 bases, with 17 bases between. CDR3 loop: CASVEKGPAGYTF. The CDR3 nucleotides read TGTGCCAGCGTGGAGAAGGGCCCGGCTGGCTACACCTTC.

This clonotype was observed at least ten times. The chain employs TRBV7-8 and TRBJ1-4; 7 bases agree with TRBD1. The CDR3 is 15 amino acids. Germline lookup yields CDR1 SGHVS and CDR2 FQNEAQ. V trimming: 1 base; J trimming: 7 bases; junction bases outside the gene matches: 6. CDR3 nucleotides: TGTGCCAGCAGCTTAGAAGGGCAGGGGGGTGAAAAACTGTTTTTT. As protein: CASSLEGQGGEKLFF.

The count of this clonotype is one. DNA for the CDR3: TGTGCCAGCAGTGAACAAGGGGTCACCGTAAAAGAGACCCAGTACTTC. Protein sequence: CASSEQGVTVKETQYF. This chain joins TRBV2 and TRBJ2-5, with D perhaps matching TRBD1 (5 bases). The V gene lost 2 bases and the J gene lost 3 bases, with 16 bases spanning the gap. The CDR3 extends over 16 amino acids. Germline values: CDR1 SNHLY, CDR2 FYNNEI.

This clonotype was picked up a small number of times. The V gene is TRBV20-1, the J gene TRBJ2-5; perhaps TRBD1 as D (6 bases). Deletions cut 6 bases from V and 5 bases from J, with 16 bases between. Per germline, CDR1 DFQATT and CDR2 SNEGSKA (reference sequence). The CDR3 covers 13 residues. CDR3 in amino acids: CSADRTARETQYF. The CDR3 DNA sequence: TGCAGTGCCGACAGGACCGCCCGGGAGACCCAGTACTTC.

This clonotype was detected ten times or more. The chain couples TRBV6-6 to TRBJ1-1; D is unclear. V was pared by 10 bases and J by 3 bases, with 12 bases between. Germline CDR1 reads MNHNY; CDR2 reads SVGAGI (reference sequence). This CDR3 spans 12 amino acids. CDR3 nucleotides: TGTGCCACCGGGGTTGTTGACACTGAAGCTTTCTTT. Its translation is CATGVVDTEAFF.

V usage is TRBV19 and J usage is TRBJ1-4; D call uncertain. The CDR3 loop spans 14 amino acids. Between the trimmed V and J ends, which lost 6 bases and 3 bases, there was a span of 11 bases. Germline CDR1 LNHDA, CDR2 SQIVND (reference sequence). The CDR3 nucleotides read TGTGCCAGTAGCCCGGGGAACCCTAATGAAAAACTGTTTTTT. Translating gives CASSPGNPNEKLFF. Filled out from reference TRBV19 and TRBJ1-4, the complete variable domain reads DGGITQSPKYLFRKEGQNVTLSCEQNLNHDAMYWYRQDPGQGLRLIYYSQIVNDFQKGDIAEGYSVSREKKESFPLTVTSAQKNPTAFYLCASSPGNPNEKLFFGSGTQLSVL.

The chain couples TRBV2 to TRBJ1-1; 9 bases line up with TRBD1. This CDR3 spans 13 amino acids. After removal of 7 bases from V and 10 bases from J, the junction contained 10 bases not matched to a gene. CDR1 is SNHLY and CDR2 is FYNNEI in the germline V gene. CDR3 nucleotides: TGTGCCAGCAATTCCGGGACAGGGTTTCGAGCTTTCTTT. Its protein is CASNSGTGFRAFF. Variable domain in full (rest from reference TRBV2 and TRBJ1-1): EPEVTQTPSHQVTQMGQEVILRCVPISNHLYFYWYRQILGQKVEFLVSFYNNEISEKSEIFDDQFSVERPDGSNFTLKIRSTKLEDSAMYFCASNSGTGFRAFFGQGTRLTVV.

This chain uses TRBV12-3 or TRBV12-4 with TRBJ2-7; tentatively, D is TRBD2 (5 bases). V dropped 6 bases and J dropped 6 bases, with 12 bases sitting between them. The CDR3 totals 12 residues. CDR3 DNA: TGTGCCAGCAGCCACAATCGGGGCGAGCAGTACTTC. Translated: CASSHNRGEQYF.

The rearrangement uses TRBV7-9 and TRBJ2-7; 8 bases match TRBD2. The germline V gene encodes CDR1 SEHNR and CDR2 FQNEAQ (reference sequence). With 6 bases clipped from V and 7 bases from J, the junction kept 11 bases outside the gene matches. The length of the CDR3 is 14 residues. CDR3 DNA sequence: TGTGCCAGCAGACCTCGGGGGGGGGCGCGAGAGCAGTACTTC. Translation: CASRPRGGAREQYF.

About this clonotype: Possible read error: a much larger clone is one base away. The DNA of the CDR3 is TGTGCCAGCAGTGAAGCCAACACCGGCAATCAGCCCCAGCATTTT. This codes for CASSEANTGNQPQHF. V gene TRBV2 combines with J gene TRBJ1-5, with unresolved D. The V end was cut by 0 bases, the J end by 2 bases, with 8 bases between. Germline V gene data show CDR1 as SNHLY and CDR2 as FYNNEI. The CDR3 contains 15 residues.

The V gene is TRBV7-6, the J gene TRBJ2-7, with D possibly TRBD2 on 6 matching bases. Deletions cut 6 bases from V and 3 bases from J, with 15 bases between. The CDR3 has 14 residues. Germline V CDR1 and CDR2: SGHVS, FNYEAQ. The CDR3 region is CASSDRLVIYEQYF. The CDR3 nucleotides are TGTGCCAGCAGTGATAGACTAGTCATCTACGAGCAGTACTTC.

The chain employs TRBV7-2 and TRBJ2-7; 10 bases map to TRBD2. Trimming took 5 bases from V and 6 from J; bases not matched to a gene: 10. This CDR3 is 15 amino acids long. Germline V lookup: CDR1 SGHTA, CDR2 FQGNSA. In DNA form, the CDR3 reads TGTGCCAGCAGCCCACGGGAAGCGGGAGGGTCCGAGCAGTACTTC. It yields the protein CASSPREAGGSEQYF.

This chain links TRBV6-5 with TRBJ1-2, with D tentatively TRBD1 (6 bases). Germline V CDR1 and CDR2: MNHEY, SVGAGI. CDR3 length: 14 residues. Trimming shortened V by 6 bases and J by 7 bases, and 18 bases separated the two germline ends. The CDR3 bases are TGTGCCAGCAGATACCCCGGGGGGGCGGGTGGCTACACCTTC. Encoded protein: CASRYPGGAGGYTF.

The chain combines TRBV6-1 with TRBJ2-5; 10 nucleotides agree with TRBD1. The CDR3 covers 15 residues. Trimming took 7 bases from V and 3 from J; bases not matched to a gene: 8. CDR1 is MNHNS and CDR2 is SASEGT in the germline V gene. The CDR3 spells CASTHPGTGEETQYF. The CDR3 coding sequence is TGTGCCAGCACCCACCCTGGGACAGGGGAAGAGACCCAGTACTTC.

A note on this clonotype: Sequence at one end of the junction differs from germline and may be a read error. The chain is built from TRBV29-1 and TRBJ2-2; a possible D gene is TRBD2 (5 bases). The CDR3 length is 11 residues. Germline CDR1 is SQVTM and CDR2 is ANQGSEA. CDR3 region: CSVRYTGELYF. The CDR3 nucleotides read TGCAGCGTCAGATACACCGGGGAGCTGTACTTC.

This chain joins TRBV20-1 and TRBJ1-1, with unresolved D. CDR1 is DFQATT and CDR2 is SNEGSKA in the germline V gene (reference sequence). This CDR3 region has 12 residues. V gave up 4 bases and J gave up 3 bases, with 9 bases separating them. The CDR3 protein is CSATFGHTEAFF. DNA of the CDR3: TGCAGTGCTACATTCGGGCACACTGAAGCTTTCTTT.

This clonotype has a handful of counts. The chain is built from TRBV5-6 and TRBJ2-2, with D perhaps matching TRBD1 or TRBD2 (5 bases each). CDR1 and CDR2 (germline): SGHDT, YYEEEE. There are 16 residues in the CDR3. Trimming removed 1 base from V and 2 bases from J, with 12 bases in between. This CDR3 is CASSLSIGDNTGELFF. The CDR3 bases are TGTGCCAGCAGCTTGTCTATCGGGGACAACACCGGGGAGCTGTTTTTT.

The table lists this clonotype with many counts. The chain joins TRBV7-6 to TRBJ1-1, with D tentatively TRBD1 (5 bases). Germline V CDR1 and CDR2: SGHVS, FNYEAQ. V lost 5 bases and J 3 bases, leaving 10 bases between the germline ends. This CDR3 has 13 residues. CDR3: CASSIDSYTEAFF. The DNA for the CDR3 is TGTGCCAGCAGCATAGACAGCTACACTGAAGCTTTCTTT.

This clonotype occurred many times. CDR3 residues: CASSLAANEKLFF. CDR3 in DNA: TGTGCCAGCAGCTTAGCGGCGAATGAAAAACTGTTTTTT. This chain joins TRBV7-2 and TRBJ1-4; D gene uncertain. Trimming shortened V by 0 bases and J by 5 bases, and 4 bases separated the two germline ends. Germline V gives CDR1 SGHTA, CDR2 FQGNSA. The CDR3 is made up of 13 amino acids.

About this clonotype: One end of the junction is discordant with germline, which a read error may explain. J is TRBJ2-2 and V is TRBV16; 13 positions agree with TRBD2. The CDR3 has 15 amino acids. The germline V gene has CDR1 KGHSY and CDR2 FQNENV. DNA for the CDR3: TGTGCCAGCAGCCCACTAGCGGGAGGGCCGTATGAGCAGTTTTTT. Translation: CASSPLAGGPYEQFF.

In its sample, this clonotype was seen many times. V gene TRBV29-1 combines with J gene TRBJ1-1; D ambiguous. The V end lost 5 bases, the J end lost 0 bases, and 13 bases lay between the germline ends. This CDR3 contains 14 residues. Germline CDR1 reads SQVTM; CDR2 reads ANQGSEA. The chain's CDR3 is CSVSRSSLNTEAFF. The CDR3 DNA reads as TGCAGCGTTTCCCGCTCCAGCTTGAACACTGAAGCTTTCTTT.

This clonotype was detected ten times or more. The J gene is TRBJ1-5, the V gene TRBV5-6, with 9 bases identical to TRBD1. CDR3 size: 14 residues. Germline CDR1 reads SGHDT; CDR2 reads YYEEEE. Trimming took 5 bases from V and 6 from J; bases not matched to a gene: 6. CDR3 residues: CASSSGTGTQPQHF. The CDR3 bases are TGTGCCAGCAGTTCCGGGACAGGGACTCAGCCCCAGCATTTT.

This clonotype was seen many times. This sequence joins TRBV7-9 and TRBJ1-6, with D perhaps matching TRBD1 (6 bases). CDR3 length: 16 amino acids. The V and J ends lost 4 bases and 7 bases respectively, with 17 bases between them. CDR1 and CDR2 from the germline V gene are SEHNR and FQNEAQ (reference sequence). The CDR3 coding sequence is TGTGCCAGCAGCTCGGCCCTGGGGGCACGGAATTCACCCCTCCACTTT. This sequence encodes CASSSALGARNSPLHF. The full variable domain, rest sourced from reference TRBV7-9 and TRBJ1-6, is DTGVSQNPRHKITKRGQNVTFRCDPISEHNRLYWYRQTLGQGPEFLTYFQNEAQLEKSRLLSDRFSAERPKGSFSTLEIQRTEQGDSAMYLCASSSALGARNSPLHFGNGTRLTVT.